The sequence of this T cell receptor (beta chain) was determined in a study of blood T cell repertoires in COVID-19. Study in general: Nucleic acid was either cDNA or gDNA, and it came from T cells, B-cell-depleted T cells, or PBMCs.

The ends lost 3 bases at V and 3 bases at J; junction bases unmatched: 8. CDR3 length: 16 amino acids. Germline CDR1 SGDLS, CDR2 YYNGEE. In the study's own analysis: Amplification with reference gene primers provided the estimates of nucleated cell counts. Profiled with immunoSEQ multiplex PCR; TCRdb holds only in-frame clones, not every one. V, J and clone size are taken as reported in that table, and D and trimming were inferred from the DNA itself. The table has approximately 250,000 clones, roughly 86% seen once. This clone was picked up a small number of times. Sequenced: peripheral blood. The source is a man aged 50 or older with acute or convalescent COVID-19. The chain employs TRBV9 and TRBJ2-3; 9 bases are shared with TRBD1. CDR3 DNA sequence: TGTGCCAGCAGCGCCGCCGGGACAGGGCTAACAGATACGCAGTATTTT. Amino acid sequence: CASSAAGTGLTDTQYF.